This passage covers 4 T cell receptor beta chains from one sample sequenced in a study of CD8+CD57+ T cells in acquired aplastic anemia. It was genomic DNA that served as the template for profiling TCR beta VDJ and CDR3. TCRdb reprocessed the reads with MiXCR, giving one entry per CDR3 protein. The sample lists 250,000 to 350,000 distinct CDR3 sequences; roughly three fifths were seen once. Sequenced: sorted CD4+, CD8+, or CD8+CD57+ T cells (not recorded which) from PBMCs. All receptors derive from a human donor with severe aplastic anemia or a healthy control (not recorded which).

The CDR3 is CASSLVGGSYNEQYF. DNA of the CDR3: TGTGCCAGCAGCTTAGTCGGGGGGTCCTACAATGAGCAGTACTTC. The V call is TRBV7-7, the J call TRBJ2-7; 7 bases line up with TRBD2. With V trimmed by 1 base and J by 7 bases, 10 bases remained unmatched. Germline CDR1 reads SSHAT; CDR2 reads FNYEAQ (reference sequence). CDR3 length equals 15 residues.

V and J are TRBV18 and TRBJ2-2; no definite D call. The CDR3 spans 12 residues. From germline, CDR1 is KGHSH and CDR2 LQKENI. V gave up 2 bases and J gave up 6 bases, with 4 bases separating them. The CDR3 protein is CASSPSAGELFF. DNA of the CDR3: TGTGCCAGCTCACCATCCGCCGGGGAGCTGTTTTTT.

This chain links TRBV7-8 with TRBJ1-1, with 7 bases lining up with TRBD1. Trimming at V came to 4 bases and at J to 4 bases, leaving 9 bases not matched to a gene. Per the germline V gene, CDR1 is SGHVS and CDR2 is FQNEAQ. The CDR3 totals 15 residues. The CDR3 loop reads CASSSDRGRLTEAFF. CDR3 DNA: TGTGCCAGCAGCTCAGATAGGGGGCGTCTCACTGAAGCTTTCTTT.

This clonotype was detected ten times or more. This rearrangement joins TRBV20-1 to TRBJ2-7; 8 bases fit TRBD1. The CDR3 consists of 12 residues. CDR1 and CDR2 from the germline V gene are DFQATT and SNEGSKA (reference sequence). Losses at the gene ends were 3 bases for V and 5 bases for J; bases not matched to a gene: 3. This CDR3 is CSASRTGNEQYF. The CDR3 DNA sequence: TGCAGTGCTAGCCGGACAGGGAACGAGCAGTACTTC.